This T cell receptor (beta chain) was identified in a study of blood T cell repertoires in COVID-19. At the level of the study: T cells, B-cell-depleted T cells, or PBMCs supplied cDNA or gDNA.

Germline CDR1 and CDR2: KGHSH and LQKENI. The V and J ends lost 0 bases and 7 bases respectively, with 18 bases between them. The CDR3 has 16 amino acids. Sequencing used immunoSEQ multiplex PCR; TCRdb keeps in-frame clones, though not all of them. The sample shows more than 70,000 clones, about 90% of them seen only once. The rearrangement links TRBV18 to TRBJ1-2; a possible D gene is TRBD1 (5 bases). Material: peripheral blood. This clonotype was obtained from a woman in her 50s with active or convalescent COVID-19. CDR3 sequence: CASSPPASGNDGGYTF. The CDR3 bases are TGTGCCAGCTCACCACCAGCGTCAGGGAACGATGGTGGCTACACCTTC. Supplemented by reference TRBV18 and TRBJ1-2, the full variable domain reads NAGVMQNPRHLVRRRGQEARLRCSPMKGHSHVYWYRQLPEEGLKFMVYLQKENIIDESGMPKERFSAEFPKEGPSILRIQQVVRGDSAAYFCASSPPASGNDGGYTFGSGTRLTVV.